The next 20 T cell receptor beta chains were all read from a single sample in a study of shared clonotypes between healthy human individuals. The repertoire was sequenced with immunoSEQ multiplex PCR; TCRdb's copy has only in-frame clones and lacks some. This table holds about 1 million clones, about 74% found once. The source material was memory CD4+ T cells sorted from blood. Subset defined: CD45RA-negative fraction. Receptors were obtained from a man between 18 and 35 years old in good health.

The chain joins TRBV9 to TRBJ2-2; D remains unclear. Trimming took off 4 bases at V and 3 bases at J, with 13 bases between the two ends. The CDR3 consists of 15 residues. Germline lookup yields CDR1 SGDLS and CDR2 YYNGEE. The CDR3 DNA follows: TGTGCCAGCAGCCGCGGAGTCGTCGACACCGGGGAGCTGTTTTTT. Protein product: CASSRGVVDTGELFF. Full variable domain (rest looked up from reference TRBV9 and TRBJ2-2): DSGVTQTPKHLITATGQRVTLRCSPRSGDLSVYWYQQSLDQGLQFLIQYYNGEERAKGNILERFSAQQFPDLHSELNLSSLELGDSALYFCASSRGVVDTGELFFGEGSRLTVL.

This clone was found once. CDR3 loop: CASTAQWGRTDTQYF. CDR3 bases: TGTGCCTCGACCGCGCAATGGGGGAGGACAGATACGCAGTATTTT. The chain joins TRBV19 to TRBJ2-3, with D possibly TRBD2 on 6 matching bases. The CDR3 covers 15 residues. The germline CDR1 and CDR2 sequences are LNHDA and SQIVND (reference sequence). V was trimmed by 11 bases and J by 3 bases, leaving 21 bases between them. The full variable domain, its missing parts supplied by reference TRBV19 and TRBJ2-3, is DGGITQSPKYLFRKEGQNVTLSCEQNLNHDAMYWYRQDPGQGLRLIYYSQIVNDFQKGDIAEGYSVSREKKESFPLTVTSAQKNPTAFYLCASTAQWGRTDTQYFGPGTRLTVL.

J is TRBJ2-7 and V is TRBV6-5; 8 bases align to TRBD1. V dropped 6 bases and J dropped 4; count of bases not matched to a gene: 5. This CDR3 contains 13 residues. Germline V CDR1 and CDR2: MNHEY, SVGAGI. The CDR3 nucleotides read TGTGCCAGCAGATTGGACAGGGAATACGAGCAGTACTTC. This gives the protein CASRLDREYEQYF.

The V call is TRBV25-1, the J call TRBJ2-3, with 14 bases aligning to TRBD2. Trimming cost V 7 bases and J 6 bases; bases outside gene matches: 6. Germline assignment: CDR1 MGHDK and CDR2 SYGVNS. The CDR3 consists of 15 residues. The CDR3 sequence: CASTGTSGSWDTQYF. The CDR3 DNA reads as TGTGCCAGCACCGGGACTAGCGGGAGTTGGGATACGCAGTATTTT. The variable domain in full, completed from reference TRBV25-1 and TRBJ2-3, reads EADIYQTPRYLVIGTGKKITLECSQTMGHDKMYWYQQDPGMELHLIHYSYGVNSTEKGDLSSESTVSRIRTEHFPLTLESARPSHTSQYLCASTGTSGSWDTQYFGPGTRLTVL.

This sequence joins TRBV11-3 and TRBJ2-1; D is ambiguous. Trimming cost V 1 base and J 4 bases, with 11 bases left between them. Germline V CDR1 and CDR2: SGHNT, YENEEA. The CDR3 runs 15 residues. This CDR3 is CASSLGSGPYNEQFF. CDR3 nucleotide sequence: TGTGCCAGCAGCTTAGGGTCCGGTCCTTACAATGAGCAGTTCTTC.

The rearrangement joins TRBV5-8 to TRBJ1-3; D remains unclear. V dropped 4 bases and J dropped 2 bases, with 19 bases sitting between them. Germline V gene data show CDR1 as SGHTS and CDR2 as YDEGEE. The CDR3 is made up of 17 amino acids. The CDR3 region has the DNA TGTGCCAGCAGCCTCATGCAGGCGGCCCTAACTGGAAACACCATATATTTT. It is translated as CASSLMQAALTGNTIYF. The full variable domain, with the rest looked up from reference TRBV5-8 and TRBJ1-3, is EAGVTQSPTHLIKTRGQQATLRCSPISGHTSVYWYQQALGLGLQFLLWYDEGEERNRGNFPPRFSGRQFPNYSSELNVNALELEDSALYLCASSLMQAALTGNTIYFGEGSWLTVV.

The genes are TRBV10-3 and TRBJ2-3; D is perhaps TRBD2 (6 bases). CDR3 size: 14 residues. Germline assignment: CDR1 ENHRY and CDR2 SYGVKD. The V end lost 6 bases, the J end lost 6 bases, and 16 bases lay between the germline ends. CDR3 in DNA: TGTGCCATCAGATCGGGAGCACCAGGGGATACGCAGTATTTT. Its protein product is CAIRSGAPGDTQYF.

The chain employs TRBV14 and TRBJ2-7, with D possibly being TRBD2 (5 bases). Germline CDR1 and CDR2: SGHDN and FVKESK. V was cut by 1 base and J by 6 bases, with 10 bases left in between. This CDR3 region has 13 residues. In DNA, the CDR3 is TGTGCCAGCAGCCAAGTCAACGGAGGCGAGCAGTACTTC. Its protein is CASSQVNGGEQYF.

V is TRBV5-1 and J is TRBJ1-3; weak D call: TRBD1 (6 bases). The germline V gene encodes CDR1 SGHRS and CDR2 YFSETQ. V lost 1 base, J lost 3 bases, and 8 bases lay in between. This CDR3 has 14 amino acids. Here the CDR3 DNA reads TGCGCCAGCAGCTTGTCGACAGGTGGAAACACCATATATTTT. Its protein product is CASSLSTGGNTIYF.

V gene TRBV11-2 combines with J gene TRBJ2-1; 8 bases fit TRBD1. The J segment lost 16 bases and the V segment lost 1 base, leaving 6 bases of the junction unmatched. CDR3 length: 12 residues. The V gene's germline CDR1 is SGHAT and CDR2 FQNNGV. The CDR3 spells CASSLALGQGFF. In nucleotides, the CDR3 is TGTGCCAGCAGCTTAGCCTTAGGACAGGGTTTCTTC.

CDR3 sequence (DNA): TGTGCCAGCAGCTTACATTCAGGGAAAAACATTCAGTACTTC. It is translated as CASSLHSGKNIQYF. The rearrangement links TRBV7-2 to TRBJ2-4, with a tentative D call TRBD1 (5 bases). Trimming took off 2 bases at V and 4 bases at J, with 9 bases between the two ends. The CDR3 has 14 residues. Germline lookup yields CDR1 SGHTA and CDR2 FQGNSA.

On this clone: This may be a read error, as it is one base from a much larger clone. The chain uses TRBV5-4 and TRBJ1-2; D unclear. The germline V gene encodes CDR1 SGHNT and CDR2 YYREEE (reference sequence). This CDR3 has 12 residues. The V end was cut by 2 bases, the J end by 0 bases, with 2 bases between. For the CDR3, the DNA is TGTGCCAGCAGCTTATCTAACTATGGCTACACCTTC. This translates into CASSLSNYGYTF.

The gene calls are TRBV4-3 and TRBJ2-4; 7 bases are a match to TRBD1. V was pared by 5 bases and J by 5 bases, with 6 bases of the junction left unmatched. Germline values: CDR1 LGHNA, CDR2 YSLEER. The CDR3 is 14 amino acids. CDR3 DNA: TGCGCCAGCAGCTCTTGGACAGGCCAAAACATTCAGTACTTC. It specifies CASSSWTGQNIQYF.

At least ten counts were recorded for this clone. At the DNA level, this CDR3 is encoded by other sequences in the same sample as well. The CDR3, as DNA: TGCGCCAGCAGTGGGCAGATGAACACTGAAGCTTTCTTT. It codes for CASSGQMNTEAFF. This chain links TRBV5-1 with TRBJ1-1, with D uncertain. Germline lookup yields CDR1 SGHRS and CDR2 YFSETQ. V was clipped by 5 bases and J by 0 bases, with 8 bases between them. The CDR3 totals 13 residues.

This rearrangement joins TRBV5-6 to TRBJ1-2; a weak D match, TRBD1 (6 bases). This CDR3 contains 16 residues. Germline values: CDR1 SGHDT, CDR2 YYEEEE. The V gene lost 0 bases and the J gene lost 2 bases, with 14 bases spanning the gap. CDR3 DNA: TGTGCCAGCAGCTTGGACAGGGTTATGTCAAACTATGGCTACACCTTC. This codes for CASSLDRVMSNYGYTF. Filled out from reference TRBV5-6 and TRBJ1-2, the complete variable domain reads DAGVTQSPTHLIKTRGQQVTLRCSPKSGHDTVSWYQQALGQGPQFIFQYYEEEERQRGNFPDRFSGHQFPNYSSELNVNALLLGDSALYLCASSLDRVMSNYGYTFGSGTRLTVV.

The V and J genes are TRBV7-3 and TRBJ2-1, with TRBD1 matching over 7 bases. V trimming: 5 bases; J trimming: 7 bases; junction bases outside the gene matches: 5. The CDR3 spans 13 residues. Germline V lookup: CDR1 SGHTA, CDR2 FQGTGA. Here the CDR3 reads CASSAIQGNEQFF. Here the CDR3 DNA reads TGTGCCAGCAGCGCAATACAGGGGAATGAGCAGTTCTTC.

V usage is TRBV12-5 and J usage is TRBJ2-2; D remains unclear. The germline V gene has CDR1 LGHNT and CDR2 FRNRAP. This CDR3 is 12 amino acids long. V lost 6 bases to trimming and J lost 6 bases, with 8 bases between them. The CDR3 sequence: CASGSGAGELFF. DNA for the CDR3: TGTGCTAGTGGATCGGGTGCCGGGGAGCTGTTTTTT.

The chain couples TRBV30 to TRBJ2-7; 9 positions match TRBD1. This CDR3 has 16 amino acids. The junction had 10 bases not matched to a gene; V was cut back by 3 bases and J by 1 base. Germline lookup yields CDR1 GTSNPN and CDR2 SVGIG (reference sequence). The CDR3 loop is CAWRGQGQRFSYEQYF. DNA of the CDR3: TGTGCCTGGAGGGGACAGGGACAGCGGTTTTCCTACGAGCAGTACTTC.

A few counts support this clone. CDR3 amino acids: CASSEQASLYTF. The CDR3 nucleotides read TGTGCCAGCAGTGAACAGGCCTCTCTCTACACCTTC. V is TRBV2 and J is TRBJ1-2; D is ambiguous. The CDR3 runs to 12 residues. V was shortened by 2 bases and J by 10 bases, with 11 bases between the two germline ends. Germline CDR1 is SNHLY and CDR2 is FYNNEI.

Comment on this clone: This may be a read error, as it is one base from a much larger clone. The CDR3 reads CASSSHTGELFF. Written as DNA, the CDR3 is TGTGCCAGCAGTTCTCACACCGGGGAGCTGTTTTTT. The chain recombines TRBV2 with TRBJ2-2; D uncertain. Trimming left V 5 bases short and J 3 bases short, with 4 bases between. Germline assignment: CDR1 SNHLY and CDR2 FYNNEI. This CDR3 has 12 amino acids.